Included here is one T cell receptor beta chain sequence, with context. The antigen this receptor binds is unknown. Base quality data are lacking; no much larger clone is found one base away. The immunoSEQ Assay was used to sequence TCRbeta CDR3 regions. After extraction, genomic DNA underwent amplification by bias-controlled multiplex PCR, followed by high-throughput sequencing. Turning to the authors' computational methods: Collapsing and filtering of sequences were performed to quantify the absolute abundance of each unique TCRbeta CDR3 region. T cell fraction was estimated by normalizing TCRbeta template counts to usable DNA, with usable DNA measured through amplification of reference genes found in all nucleated cells. Repertoire TCRs were annotated as SARS-CoV-2-specific when V gene, CDR3 amino acid sequence and J gene were exactly matched to a known reactive TCR set. The reference SARS-CoV-2 TCR set came from MIRA and was filtered for enrichment in COVID-19-positive ImmuneCODE repertoires, removing public or cross-reactive TCRs. Using the MIRA antigens, annotated TCRs were further analysed by specific ORF or by position within an ORF. Depth was the summed frequency of annotated unique rearrangements, while breadth was defined as annotated unique rearrangements over total unique productive rearrangements. Two-sided Wilcoxon rank-sum tests were used to compare TCR breadth between groups. TCRdb retrieved this table from immuneACCESS and kept in-frame rearrangements only. Not all clones are present; in checked studies, unresolved V genes account for under half, and no reason is known for the remainder. V and J calls and clone size are given by that table; D and trimming were obtained from the DNA. This sample gives around 340,000 clones in total; approximately 86% of them show up just once. The top ten hold about 10% of the sample.

This sample was included in a study of Ad26.COV2.S vaccination and SARS-CoV-2 variants (dated by TCRdb to the early 2020s). A note on the overall study: Donors in the vaccine arm were drawn from COV1001, a phase I-IIa trial of Ad26.COV2.S in healthy adults that was multicentre, randomized, double-blind and placebo-controlled. Dosing of Ad26.COV2.S was intramuscular, at either 5x10^10 or 1x10^11 viral particles, delivered as one shot or as two shots spaced 56 days apart. Sequencing of the TCRbeta repertoire served to evaluate the specificity and breadth of SARS-CoV-2-reactive T cell receptors following Ad26.COV2.S vaccination. A total of 32 samples were included in the TCR-sequenced set, comprising some 20 Ad26.COV2.S vaccine recipients, 5 placebo recipients and 8 SARS-CoV-2 convalescent individuals. Participants in the trial were split at random into five groups of five each, receiving low-dose or high-dose Ad26.COV2.S once or twice, or else placebo on both occasions. Investigators did not know the trial group allocation while performing experiments and assessing outcomes. The study at large found these results: The study lacked the statistical power to compare responses across vaccine doses or regimens. Ad26.COV2.S recipients had higher spike-specific TCR breadth than placebo recipients (P = 0.0014). The authors noted that the TCR breadth and depth analyses may have underestimated total T cell responses. Substantial breadth of spike-specific CD8+ and CD4+ T cell responses was reported after vaccination. Vaccine and placebo recipients had similar non-spike TCR breadth, a finding consistent with the vaccine containing only spike.

The treatment or condition label corresponds to: some 19 received Ad26.COV2.S at low or high dose, single or two shots; about five received placebo; per-sample allocation not given. For vaccine and placebo recipients, repertoires were sequenced using samples collected on day 63 after the first injection. Cohort 1b enrolled about 25 adults aged 18-55 years at a single site in Boston, USA, between 29 July and 7 August 2020. As a vaccine, Ad26.COV2.S was a replication-incompetent adenovirus type 26 vector that expressed a prefusion-stabilized SARS-CoV-2 spike protein derived from the original Wuhan strain. The specimen was peripheral blood, collected in a trial of Ad26.COV2.S vaccine versus placebo. The receptor comes from a person between 18 and 65 years old who received the Ad26.COV2.S COVID-19 vaccine or a placebo.

The nucleotide sequence is TGTGCCAGCAGCTCCGAAAACTATGGCTACACCTTC. Its amino acids are CASSSENYGYTF. The V and J genes are TRBV7-9 and TRBJ1-2, with the D gene call left open. Including cysteine and phenylalanine, the CDR3 has 12 amino acids. The DNA shown is the 36-base CDR3, in frame from base 1. Between the V and J ends, shortened by 4 bases and 2 bases respectively, the junction contains 5 bases. According to the germline V gene (reference sequence), CDR1 reads SEHNR and CDR2 reads FQNEAQ.